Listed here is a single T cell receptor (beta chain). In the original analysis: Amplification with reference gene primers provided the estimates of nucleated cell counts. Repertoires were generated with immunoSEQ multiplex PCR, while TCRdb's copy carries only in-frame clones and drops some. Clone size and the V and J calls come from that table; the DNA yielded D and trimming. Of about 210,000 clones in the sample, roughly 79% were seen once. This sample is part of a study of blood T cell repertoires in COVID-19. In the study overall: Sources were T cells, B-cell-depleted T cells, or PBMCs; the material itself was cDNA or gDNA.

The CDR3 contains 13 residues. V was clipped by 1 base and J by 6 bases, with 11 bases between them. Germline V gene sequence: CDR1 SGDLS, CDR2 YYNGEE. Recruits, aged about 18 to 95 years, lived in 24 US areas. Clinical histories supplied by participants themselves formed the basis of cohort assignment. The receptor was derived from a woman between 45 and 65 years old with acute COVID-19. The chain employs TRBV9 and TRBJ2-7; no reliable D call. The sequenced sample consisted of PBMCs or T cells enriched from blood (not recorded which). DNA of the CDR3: TGTGCCAGCAGCGTACTTAGTTACGGCGAGCAGTACTTC. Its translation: CASSVLSYGEQYF.